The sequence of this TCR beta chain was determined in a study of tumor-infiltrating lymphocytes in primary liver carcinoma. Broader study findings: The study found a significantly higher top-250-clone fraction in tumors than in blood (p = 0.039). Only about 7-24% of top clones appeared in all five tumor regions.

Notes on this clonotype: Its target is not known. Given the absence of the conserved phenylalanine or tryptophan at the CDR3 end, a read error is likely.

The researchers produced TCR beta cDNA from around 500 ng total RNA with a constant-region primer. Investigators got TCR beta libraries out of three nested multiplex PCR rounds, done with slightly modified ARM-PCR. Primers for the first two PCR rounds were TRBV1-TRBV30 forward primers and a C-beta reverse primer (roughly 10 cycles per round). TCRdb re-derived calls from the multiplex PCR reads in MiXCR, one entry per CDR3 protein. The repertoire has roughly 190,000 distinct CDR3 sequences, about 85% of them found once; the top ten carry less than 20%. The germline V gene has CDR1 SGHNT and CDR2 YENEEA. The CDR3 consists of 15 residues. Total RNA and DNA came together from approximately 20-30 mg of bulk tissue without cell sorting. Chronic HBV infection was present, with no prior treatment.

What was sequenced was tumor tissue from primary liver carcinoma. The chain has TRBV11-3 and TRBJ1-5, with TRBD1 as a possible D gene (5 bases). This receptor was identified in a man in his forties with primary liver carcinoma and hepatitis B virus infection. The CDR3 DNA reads TGTGCCAGTAGCTTAAATCTGGGGGTGGCTCAGCCCCAGCATTTG. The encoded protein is CASSLNLGVAQPQHL.